The 3 T cell receptor beta chains given below trace back to one sample, sequenced in a study of T cell responses to AZD1222 COVID-19 vaccine (dated by TCRdb to 2020 to 2022). Libraries were prepared through the immunoSEQ multiplex PCR assay. The table was pulled from immuneACCESS by TCRdb, which kept in-frame rearrangements only. Such tables lose some clones; where checked, under half of the loss comes from unresolved V genes, and the rest has no known cause. For this sample the table gives 150,000 to 250,000 clones, of which over 85% were detected only once. About 1% of the sample rests with the top ten. Read against the paper, the sample's time point label means: about 28 days (+/-7) after the second vaccine dose. The material was peripheral blood, obtained 28 days after the second AZD1222 dose. The receptors come from an adult who received the AZD1222 COVID-19 vaccine.

V usage is TRBV5-1 and J usage is TRBJ1-1; D call uncertain. This CDR3 is built from 15 residues. The V gene's germline CDR1 is SGHRS and CDR2 YFSETQ. The germline V and J ends were trimmed by 0 bases and 1 base, with 10 bases remaining between them. CDR3 loop: CASSLELGRNTEAFF. CDR3 coding DNA: TGCGCCAGCAGCTTGGAGCTAGGGCGGAACACTGAAGCTTTCTTT.

This chain joins TRBV19 and TRBJ1-3, with D uncertain. The CDR3 extends over 13 amino acids. Trimming pared 3 bases from V and 7 bases from J, leaving 10 bases between. CDR1 and CDR2 from the germline V gene are LNHDA and SQIVND (reference sequence). Here the CDR3 reads CASSIETGNTIYF. In DNA, the CDR3 is TGTGCCAGTAGTATCGAAACGGGGAACACCATATATTTT.

V usage is TRBV2 and J usage is TRBJ2-1; possibly TRBD1 for D (5 bases). The CDR3 runs to 14 residues. Germline V gene lookup returns CDR1 SNHLY and CDR2 FYNNEI. The V end was cut by 4 bases, the J end by 2 bases, with 9 bases between. DNA of the CDR3: TGTGCCAGCAGTGTAACAGGCCCCTACAATGAGCAGTTCTTC. This translates into CASSVTGPYNEQFF. Drawing the rest from reference TRBV2 and TRBJ2-1, the complete variable domain is EPEVTQTPSHQVTQMGQEVILRCVPISNHLYFYWYRQILGQKVEFLVSFYNNEISEKSEIFDDQFSVERPDGSNFTLKIRSTKLEDSAMYFCASSVTGPYNEQFFGPGTRLTVL.